This section outlines one T cell receptor (beta chain) sequence together with its context. Its specificity is not known. This sample is part of a study of OX40 agonist ivuxolimab in advanced cancers. Study-wide context: Ivuxolimab is a fully human IgG2 antibody that activates OX40 (CD134). Study conclusions and caveats: Mean expanded clone counts were higher in CD8+ than CD4+ T cells. Circulating CD4+ and CD8+ T cells showed clonal expansion by week 6 at 0.1 to 3.0 mg/kg.

The CDR3 has 15 amino acids. Some clones are missing from TCRdb's copy, which holds only in-frame ones; the method was immunoSEQ multiplex PCR. The sample shows some 82,000 clones, roughly 88% of them seen only once. The starting material was CD4+ or CD8+ T cells sorted from blood, obtained in a trial of the OX40 agonist ivuxolimab. The receptor was derived from an adult with an advanced solid tumor such as melanoma, head and neck, liver or kidney cancer. The gene calls are TRBV21-1 and TRBJ2-7; the D segment call TRBD1 is taken from the table without a DNA check. TRBV21-1 is given as a pseudogene. In DNA, the CDR3 is TGTGCCAGCAGCAGAACCGGGACAGGGAGCCGCATGATGTACTTC. This sequence encodes CASSRTGTGSRMMYF.